The next 32 T cell receptor beta chains were all read from a single sample in a study of T-cell reconstitution after alpha-beta-depleted transplantation in children. Unique molecular identifiers were incorporated into the prepared TCRbeta library. TCRdb reprocessed the PCR reads via MiXCR and lists one record per CDR3 protein. The sample lists 260,000 or so distinct CDR3 sequences; around 12% were seen once. The starting material was PBMCs from the stem cell graft donor, obtained from the stem cell graft. These receptors were obtained from a human donor who donated a stem cell graft to a child with acute lymphoblastic leukemia.

This clonotype was counted many times. This chain connects TRBV4-3 to TRBJ2-5, with unresolved D. This CDR3 spans 16 amino acids. Per the germline V gene, CDR1 is LGHNA and CDR2 is YSLEER. V dropped 0 bases and J dropped 5 bases, with 16 bases sitting between them. The CDR3 DNA is TGCGCCAGCAGCCAAGATTGGACCTCCCTAGGGGAGACCCAGTACTTC. Protein sequence: CASSQDWTSLGETQYF.

This clonotype showed up many times. The V gene is TRBV6-2 or TRBV6-3, the J gene TRBJ1-1; 11 positions agree with TRBD1. J lost 5 bases, V lost 5 bases, and 10 bases had no gene match. The CDR3 runs to 16 residues. Germline CDR1 is MNHEY and CDR2 is SVGEGT. Here the CDR3 reads CASSRPGTGGGTEAFF. CDR3 DNA sequence: TGTGCCAGCAGTCGTCCCGGGACAGGGGGAGGGACTGAAGCTTTCTTT.

There are many counts of this clonotype. This chain joins TRBV18 and TRBJ2-2; possible D gene TRBD1, 5 bases. V was clipped by 4 bases and J by 0 bases, with 18 bases between them. The CDR3 loop spans 18 amino acids. Germline V gene lookup returns CDR1 KGHSH and CDR2 LQKENI. CDR3 nucleotides: TGTGCCAGCTCACAGCGACAGACCTGGGTAGCGAACACCGGGGAGCTGTTTTTT. This gives the protein CASSQRQTWVANTGELFF.

This clonotype occurred many times. The chain recombines TRBV27 with TRBJ2-5, with TRBD2 as a possible D gene (5 bases). V lost 4 bases and J 5 bases, leaving 14 bases between the germline ends. From germline, CDR1 is MNHEY and CDR2 SMNVEV (reference sequence). The CDR3 length is 14 residues. The CDR3 protein is CASSSYSRGETQYF. CDR3 coding DNA: TGTGCCAGCAGTTCATACTCCCGAGGGGAGACCCAGTACTTC.

This clonotype was recorded many times. The rearrangement joins TRBV12-3 or TRBV12-4 to TRBJ2-1, with 9 bases aligning to TRBD2. The J segment lost 7 bases and the V segment lost 6 bases, leaving 7 bases of the junction unmatched. The CDR3 covers 14 residues. As DNA, the CDR3 is TGTGCCAGCAGCGAGCGGGGGGCGATGAATGAGCAGTTCTTC. It codes for CASSERGAMNEQFF.

This clonotype was detected many times. V is TRBV20-1 and J is TRBJ2-5; D possibly matches TRBD1 or TRBD2 (6 bases each). Germline lookup yields CDR1 DFQATT and CDR2 SNEGSKA (reference sequence). This CDR3 has 13 residues. V lost 5 bases to trimming and J lost 9 bases, with 19 bases between them. The CDR3 loop reads CSARDTYPGAQYF. CDR3 bases: TGCAGTGCTCGGGACACCTATCCGGGGGCCCAGTACTTC.

This clonotype has a single count. This chain connects TRBV7-2 to TRBJ2-5; TRBD1 matches 9 bases. The CDR3 loop spans 14 amino acids. Per germline, CDR1 SGHTA and CDR2 FQGNSA. V lost 4 bases, J lost 6 bases, and 6 bases stayed unmatched. This CDR3 is CASSSGQGKKTQYF. The CDR3 DNA reads TGTGCCAGCAGCTCGGGACAGGGTAAGAAGACCCAGTACTTC.

This clonotype occurred many times. The chain has TRBV6-2 or TRBV6-3 and TRBJ2-3, with 7 bases fitting TRBD2. From germline, CDR1 is MNHEY and CDR2 SVGEGT. Losses at the gene ends were 4 bases for V and 2 bases for J; bases not matched to a gene: 3. This CDR3 contains 14 residues. The CDR3 spells CASSSSGATDTQYF. CDR3 sequence (DNA): TGTGCCAGCAGTTCTAGCGGAGCCACAGATACGCAGTATTTT.

This rearrangement joins TRBV30 to TRBJ1-3; unclear D gene. From germline, CDR1 is GTSNPN and CDR2 SVGIG (reference sequence). CDR3 length equals 11 residues. Trimming removed 5 bases from V and 2 bases from J, with 4 bases in between. CDR3 region: CAWGTGNTIYF. CDR3 coding DNA: TGTGCCTGGGGTACTGGAAACACCATATATTTT.

In this sample, this clonotype turned up a few times. This chain joins TRBV12-3 or TRBV12-4 and TRBJ2-3; D is perhaps TRBD2 (5 bases). V was cut by 7 bases and J by 3 bases, with 11 bases left in between. This CDR3 contains 13 residues. The CDR3 is CASNTRATDTQYF. The DNA of the CDR3 is TGTGCCAGCAATACTAGGGCAACAGATACGCAGTATTTT.

The sample holds many counts of this clonotype. V is TRBV7-6 and J is TRBJ1-2, with a tentative D call TRBD1 (5 bases). From germline, CDR1 is SGHVS and CDR2 FNYEAQ. The CDR3 has 14 residues. Between the trimmed V and J ends, which lost 5 bases and 8 bases, there was a span of 18 bases. The CDR3 nucleotides are TGTGCCAGCAGCCCCGGGACCCATGGTCAGGGCTACACCTTC. It yields the protein CASSPGTHGQGYTF. Supplemented by reference TRBV7-6 and TRBJ1-2, the full variable domain reads GAGVSQSPRYKVTKRGQDVALRCDPISGHVSLYWYRQALGQGPEFLTYFNYEAQQDKSGLPNDRFSAERPEGSISTLTIQRTEQRDSAMYRCASSPGTHGQGYTFGSGTRLTVV.

V gene TRBV7-2 combines with J gene TRBJ2-1; 8 bases agree with TRBD1. This CDR3 is built from 16 residues. Unmatched junction bases numbered 8, after V lost 5 bases and J lost 2 bases. CDR1 is SGHTA and CDR2 is FQGNSA in the germline V gene. CDR3 protein: CASSPPGQGAYNEQFF. The CDR3 DNA follows: TGTGCCAGCAGCCCCCCCGGACAGGGAGCCTACAATGAGCAGTTCTTC.

In its sample, this clonotype was seen many times. This sequence joins TRBV20-1 and TRBJ2-5, with 12 bases that match TRBD2. The CDR3 sequence is 16 residues long. Germline CDR1 DFQATT, CDR2 SNEGSKA (reference sequence). After removal of 2 bases from V and 5 bases from J, the junction contained 9 bases not matched to a gene. DNA for the CDR3: TGCAGTGCTAGACCTAGCGGGAGGGATAGAGGGGAGACCCAGTACTTC. Its translation: CSARPSGRDRGETQYF.

At least ten counts were recorded for this clonotype. The V and J genes are TRBV20-1 and TRBJ2-3; D gene ambiguous. Germline V CDR1 and CDR2: DFQATT, SNEGSKA (reference sequence). This CDR3 is built from 15 residues. The V end was cut by 0 bases, the J end by 1 base, with 11 bases between. CDR3: CSAREMGSGTDTQYF. The CDR3 DNA reads TGCAGTGCTAGAGAGATGGGGTCTGGCACAGATACGCAGTATTTT.

This clonotype was seen repeatedly, ten times or more. This chain joins TRBV4-2 and TRBJ1-3, with D perhaps matching TRBD1 (5 bases). Per the germline V gene, CDR1 is LGHNA and CDR2 is YNFKEQ. Trimming cost V 1 base and J 2 bases, with 15 bases left between them. The CDR3 loop spans 17 amino acids. The CDR3 region is CASSQGVVGAAGNTIYF. The CDR3 DNA reads as TGTGCCAGCAGCCAAGGAGTTGTAGGGGCAGCTGGAAACACCATATATTTT.

This clonotype came up many times. The rearrangement links TRBV28 to TRBJ1-1; D perhaps matches TRBD1 (5 bases). The CDR3 contains 15 residues. The V end was cut by 3 bases, the J end by 1 base, with 12 bases between. CDR1 is MDHEN and CDR2 is SYDVKM in the germline V gene. The CDR3 DNA follows: TGTGCCAGCAGTTTTGGGAGGGACCCGAACACTGAAGCTTTCTTT. Its protein product is CASSFGRDPNTEAFF.

This clonotype showed up many times. The chain has TRBV2 and TRBJ2-3; 7 bases line up with TRBD1. Germline-derived CDR1 and CDR2 are SNHLY and FYNNEI. The CDR3 spans 13 residues. Trimming cost V 3 bases and J 6 bases; bases outside gene matches: 3. The CDR3 DNA reads TGTGCCAGCAGTGACCTCAGGGGGGATACGCAGTATTTT. The encoded protein is CASSDLRGDTQYF. Full variable domain (remainder filled in from reference TRBV2 and TRBJ2-3): EPEVTQTPSHQVTQMGQEVILRCVPISNHLYFYWYRQILGQKVEFLVSFYNNEISEKSEIFDDQFSVERPDGSNFTLKIRSTKLEDSAMYFCASSDLRGDTQYFGPGTRLTVL.

The CDR3 DNA reads TGTGCCAGCAGCTTAGGACTCGGAAGAGAGACCCAGTACTTC. Amino acids: CASSLGLGRETQYF. The V gene is TRBV7-9, the J gene TRBJ2-5; D call uncertain. This CDR3 has 14 residues. The ends were cut back, 1 base at V and 4 bases at J, with 10 bases in the middle. CDR1 is SEHNR, CDR2 FQNEAQ, per germline (reference sequence). Full variable domain (rest looked up from reference TRBV7-9 and TRBJ2-5): DTGVSQNPRHKITKRGQNVTFRCDPISEHNRLYWYRQTLGQGPEFLTYFQNEAQLEKSRLLSDRFSAERPKGSFSTLEIQRTEQGDSAMYLCASSLGLGRETQYFGPGTRLLVL.

This clonotype has a count of ten or more. The chain joins TRBV29-1 to TRBJ1-2, with TRBD1 matching over 10 bases. The germline V gene encodes CDR1 SQVTM and CDR2 ANQGSEA. After removal of 4 bases from V and 4 bases from J, the junction contained 6 bases not matched to a gene. The CDR3 consists of 14 residues. CDR3 coding DNA: TGCAGCGTTGTCTCGGACAGGGGGAGCTATGGCTACACCTTC. Translated: CSVVSDRGSYGYTF.

This clonotype was observed at least ten times. This chain uses TRBV5-1 with TRBJ2-7, with D possibly TRBD2 on 5 matching bases. Per germline, CDR1 SGHRS and CDR2 YFSETQ. The CDR3 runs 15 residues. Trimming left V 2 bases short and J 5 bases short, with 17 bases between. The CDR3 here is CASSFNVLRENEQYF. The CDR3 DNA reads as TGCGCCAGCAGCTTTAATGTGCTCCGGGAAAACGAGCAGTACTTC.

In this sample, this clonotype turned up many times. The chain links TRBV12-3 or TRBV12-4 to TRBJ2-6; D may be TRBD2 (5 bases). V was shortened by 2 bases and J by 2 bases, with 7 bases between the two germline ends. The CDR3 runs to 15 residues. In DNA, the CDR3 is TGTGCCAGCAGTTTACGAGGGCCTGGGGCCAACGTCCTGACTTTC. Translating it yields CASSLRGPGANVLTF.

V gene TRBV7-9 combines with J gene TRBJ1-5; a possible D gene is TRBD1 (5 bases). Between the trimmed V and J ends, which lost 4 bases and 3 bases, there was a span of 16 bases. The germline gives CDR1 SEHNR, CDR2 FQNEAQ (reference sequence). The CDR3 runs 16 residues. The CDR3 DNA is TGTGCCAGCAGCTCGCTCGAGGGGAGCGTCAATCAGCCCCAGCATTTT. Amino acids: CASSSLEGSVNQPQHF.

On this clonotype: A clone one base away is much larger, so this may be a read error. The chain couples TRBV29-1 to TRBJ2-7; 9 bases agree with TRBD1. The CDR3 contains 14 residues. The germline V gene encodes CDR1 SQVTM and CDR2 ANQGSEA. The CDR3 is CSVARQGVLDEHYF. CDR3 sequence (DNA): TGCAGCGTTGCCCGACAGGGGGTCCTAGACGAGCACTACTTC.

The chain combines TRBV5-5 with TRBJ1-3; D call uncertain. V was shortened by 1 base and J by 0 bases, with 8 bases between the two germline ends. CDR1 and CDR2 from the germline V gene are SGHKS and YYEKEE (reference sequence). The CDR3 sequence is 15 residues long. The CDR3: CASSLLGSSGNTIYF. For the CDR3, the DNA is TGTGCCAGCAGCTTGCTGGGTAGCTCTGGAAACACCATATATTTT.

This chain uses TRBV4-1 with TRBJ2-7; D is uncertain. CDR1 MGHRA and CDR2 YSYEKL come from the germline V gene. The CDR3 is made up of 14 amino acids. Trimming removed 0 bases from V and 6 bases from J, with 12 bases in between. The CDR3 is CASSQEVRPGEQYF. The CDR3 DNA follows: TGCGCCAGCAGCCAAGAGGTCCGCCCCGGCGAGCAGTACTTC.

The V call is TRBV27, the J call TRBJ2-2; 12 bases line up with TRBD2. This CDR3 has 18 amino acids. V shed 3 bases, J shed 3 bases, and the junction held 8 bases outside the gene matches. Germline-derived CDR1 and CDR2 are MNHEY and SMNVEV (reference sequence). In DNA, the CDR3 is TGTGCCAGCAGTTTGAGAGCGGCTAGCGGGAGGGACACCGGGGAGCTGTTTTTT. Its protein is CASSLRAASGRDTGELFF.

This clonotype was seen at least ten times. This chain links TRBV4-3 with TRBJ2-2, with TRBD1 matching over 8 bases. Germline lookup yields CDR1 LGHNA and CDR2 YSLEER. The CDR3 covers 17 residues. V lost 4 bases to trimming and J lost 6 bases; unmatched junction nucleotides: 13. The CDR3 coding sequence is TGCGCCAGCAGCCCCAGGGACAGGCAACTTCAGGCCGGGGAGCTGTTTTTT. Translating gives CASSPRDRQLQAGELFF.

As concerns this clonotype: One base away lies a much larger clone, so this may be a sequencing read error. This sequence joins TRBV20-1 and TRBJ1-3; perhaps TRBD1 as D (5 bases). The CDR3 totals 14 residues. Germline V gives CDR1 DFQATT, CDR2 SNEGSKA (reference sequence). This CDR3 reads CSARDPTAGTTIYF. The CDR3 region has the DNA TGCAGTGCTAGAGATCCGACAGCTGGAACCACCATATATTTT.

V is TRBV7-9 and J is TRBJ1-4; D unclear. The CDR3 consists of 13 residues. Looked up from germline, CDR1 is SEHNR and CDR2 is FQNEAQ (reference sequence). V was clipped by 5 bases and J by 8 bases, with 12 bases between them. In nucleotides, the CDR3 is TGTGCCAGCAGCCCCGGGCCCCCCGAAAAACTGTTTTTT. It encodes CASSPGPPEKLFF.

This clonotype was recorded many times. This sequence joins TRBV27 and TRBJ1-2; possibly TRBD1 for D (5 bases). V lost 2 bases to trimming and J lost 4 bases, with 8 bases between them. The CDR3 extends over 13 amino acids. From germline, CDR1 is MNHEY and CDR2 SMNVEV (reference sequence). Here the CDR3 reads CASSLKGLYGYTF. The DNA for the CDR3 is TGTGCCAGCAGTTTAAAGGGGCTCTATGGCTACACCTTC.

This clonotype came up many times. The chain links TRBV5-6 to TRBJ1-2, with TRBD1 as a possible D gene (5 bases). The CDR3 totals 15 residues. Germline V gene data show CDR1 as SGHDT and CDR2 as YYEEEE. Trimming left V 0 bases short and J 4 bases short, with 13 bases between. CDR3 sequence: CASSLERRDRYGYTF. As DNA, the CDR3 is TGTGCCAGCAGCTTGGAGAGACGGGACCGCTATGGCTACACCTTC.

This clonotype was observed a few times. The rearrangement uses TRBV7-9 and TRBJ1-2; TRBD1 matches at 9 bases. The junction had 8 bases not matched to a gene; V was cut back by 6 bases and J by 3 bases. This CDR3 is built from 15 residues. Germline CDR1 SEHNR, CDR2 FQNEAQ (reference sequence). This chain's CDR3 is CASSLITGGDYGYTF. CDR3 coding DNA: TGTGCCAGCAGTCTTATCACAGGGGGCGACTATGGCTACACCTTC.